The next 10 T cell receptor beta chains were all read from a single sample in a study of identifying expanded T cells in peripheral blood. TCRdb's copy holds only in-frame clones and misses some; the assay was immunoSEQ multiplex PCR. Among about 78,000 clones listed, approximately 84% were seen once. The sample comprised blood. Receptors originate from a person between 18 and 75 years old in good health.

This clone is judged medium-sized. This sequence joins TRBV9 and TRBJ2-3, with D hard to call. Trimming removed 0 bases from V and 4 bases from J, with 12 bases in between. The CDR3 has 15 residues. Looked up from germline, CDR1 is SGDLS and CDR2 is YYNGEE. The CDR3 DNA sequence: TGTGCCAGCAGCGTAGACCCATTACCTTCAGATACGCAGTATTTT. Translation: CASSVDPLPSDTQYF.

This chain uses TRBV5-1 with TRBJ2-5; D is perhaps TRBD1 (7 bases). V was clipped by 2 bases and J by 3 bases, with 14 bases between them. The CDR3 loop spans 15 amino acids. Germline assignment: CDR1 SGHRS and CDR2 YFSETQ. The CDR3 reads CASSFGDREEETQYF. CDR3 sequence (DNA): TGCGCCAGCAGCTTTGGCGACAGGGAGGAAGAGACCCAGTACTTC.

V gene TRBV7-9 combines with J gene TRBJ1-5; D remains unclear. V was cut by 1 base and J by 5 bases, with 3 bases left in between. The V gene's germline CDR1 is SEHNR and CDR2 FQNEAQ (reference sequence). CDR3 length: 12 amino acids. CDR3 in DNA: TGTGCCAGCAGCTTAGACGATCAGCCCCAGCATTTT. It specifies CASSLDDQPQHF.

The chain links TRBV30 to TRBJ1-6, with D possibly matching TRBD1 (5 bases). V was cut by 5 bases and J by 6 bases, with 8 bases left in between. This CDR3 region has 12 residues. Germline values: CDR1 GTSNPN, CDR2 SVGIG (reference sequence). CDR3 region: CAWGTGNSPLHF. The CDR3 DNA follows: TGTGCCTGGGGGACGGGTAATTCACCCCTCCACTTT.

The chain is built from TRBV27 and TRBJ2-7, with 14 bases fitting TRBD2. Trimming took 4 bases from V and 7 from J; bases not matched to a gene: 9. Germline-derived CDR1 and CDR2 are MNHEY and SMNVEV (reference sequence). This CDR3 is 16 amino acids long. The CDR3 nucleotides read TGTGCCAGCAGTTCCTGGACTAGCGGGAGGTTTTGGGAGCAGTACTTC. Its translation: CASSSWTSGRFWEQYF.

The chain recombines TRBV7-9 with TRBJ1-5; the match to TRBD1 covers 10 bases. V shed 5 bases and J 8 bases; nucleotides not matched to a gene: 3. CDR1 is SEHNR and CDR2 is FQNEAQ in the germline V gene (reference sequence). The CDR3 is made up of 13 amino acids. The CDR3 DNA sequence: TGTGCCAGCAGCGGGACAGGGGACAAGCCCCAGCATTTT. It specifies CASSGTGDKPQHF. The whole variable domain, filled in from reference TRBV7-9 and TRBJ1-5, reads DTGVSQNPRHKITKRGQNVTFRCDPISEHNRLYWYRQTLGQGPEFLTYFQNEAQLEKSRLLSDRFSAERPKGSFSTLEIQRTEQGDSAMYLCASSGTGDKPQHFGDGTRLSIL.

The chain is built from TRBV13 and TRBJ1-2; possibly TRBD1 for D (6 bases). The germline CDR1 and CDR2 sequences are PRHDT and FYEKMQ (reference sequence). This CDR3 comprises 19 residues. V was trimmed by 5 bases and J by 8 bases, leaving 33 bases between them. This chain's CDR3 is CASSPTVIIQGMTVRGYTF. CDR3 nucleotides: TGTGCCAGCAGCCCGACAGTAATAATACAGGGTATGACTGTGCGGGGCTACACCTTC.

The CDR3 is CASSPTRTGTGHEQYF. CDR3 in DNA: TGTGCCAGCAGCCCTACCAGGACCGGGACAGGGCACGAGCAGTACTTC. The chain couples TRBV13 to TRBJ2-7; TRBD1 agrees at 9 bases. V lost 5 bases, J lost 5 bases, and 13 bases stayed unmatched. This CDR3 has 16 residues. CDR1 and CDR2 (germline): PRHDT, FYEKMQ (reference sequence).

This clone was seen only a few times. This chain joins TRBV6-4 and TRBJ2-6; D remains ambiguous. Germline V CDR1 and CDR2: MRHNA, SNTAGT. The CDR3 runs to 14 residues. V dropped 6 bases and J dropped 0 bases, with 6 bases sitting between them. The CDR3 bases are TGTGCCAGCAGACCTGACTCTGGGGCCAACGTCCTGACTTTC. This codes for CASRPDSGANVLTF.

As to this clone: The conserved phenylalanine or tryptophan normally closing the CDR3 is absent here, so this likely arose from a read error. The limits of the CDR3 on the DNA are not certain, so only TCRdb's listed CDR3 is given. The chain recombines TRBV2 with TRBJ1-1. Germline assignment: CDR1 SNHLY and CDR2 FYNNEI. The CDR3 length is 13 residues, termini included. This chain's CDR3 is CASSKEGLDFVFP.